Included here is one T cell receptor (beta chain) sequence, with context. Antigen specificity is unknown. This record belongs to a study of T cell responses to AZD1222 COVID-19 vaccine. Study-wide results and limits: Mapped onto spike, vaccine-associated CD4 TCRs spanned it and were dominant at 160-218 and 743-854. In all cases, repertoires were sampled only after the peak T cell response. In the spike-specific TCR repertoire, nearly half reportedly target unmutated variant regions. Donors in the cohort were predominantly white British and more often female, and clonal diversity was possibly underestimated.

The CDR3 sequence is 14 residues long. CDR1 is SGDLS and CDR2 is YYNGEE in the germline V gene. The V end lost 3 bases, the J end lost 3 bases, and 11 bases lay between the germline ends. Generated by immunoSEQ multiplex PCR, the TCRdb table keeps only in-frame clones and is missing some. Counted here are under 150,000 clones, 70% to 90% occurring once; the ten biggest clones make up about 5.9%. This sequence joins TRBV9 and TRBJ2-3; D gene uncertain. This sample comprised peripheral blood, obtained on day 0 of AZD1222 vaccination. The sequence was collected from an adult in good health. The CDR3 protein is CASSGQQTTDTQYF. DNA of the CDR3: TGTGCCAGCAGCGGTCAGCAGACAACAGATACGCAGTATTTT.